This T cell receptor (beta chain) was documented in a study of response to subunit inactivated influenza vaccine (dated by TCRdb to the late 2010s). Looking at the study overall: The study used deep quantitative T cell receptor repertoire profiling to track responses to a trivalent subunit inactivated influenza vaccine. The investigation overall reported the following: The authors suggested that each seasonal influenza vaccination may recruit only a limited number of new T cells.

As encoded in the germline V gene, CDR1 is SQVTM while CDR2 is ANQGSEA. The CDR3 goes from the cysteine to the phenylalanine over 13 residues. The read is trimmed to its CDR3 DNA, 39 bases read in frame from base 1. V drops 3 bases and J drops 7 bases, leaving 16 bases in between. A word on this clonotype: Its binding antigen is unknown. Within one base of it there is no much larger clone, and no base qualities were kept.

The library was generated by RT-PCR. This sample was sequenced with an Illumina HiSeq 2500. TCRdb cleaned the public reads at Q25 with fastp, built clones with MiXCR and kept in-frame beta chains. Entries that share a CDR3 protein sequence are merged under the most common genes and DNA. The sample table records approximately 700,000 distinct CDR3 sequences; around a sixth of these occur just once. Clones ranked in the top ten supply roughly 12% of the sample. The rearrangement joined TRBV29-1 to TRBJ2-7, with a weak D call of TRBD1 (5 bases match). The material sequenced was PBMCs from blood, taken about 11 days after vaccination. The clonotype was recovered from a man aged 50 or older who received an inactivated influenza vaccine. Donor details come from another sample of the same person, matched by shared clones. Here the CDR3 is given as CSVELGRRGEQYF. The DNA reads TGCAGCGTTGAGCTGGGGCGGCGTGGGGAGCAGTACTTC.